A selection of T cell receptor beta chains follows, all from one sample in a study of blood T cell repertoires in COVID-19. Sequencing used immunoSEQ multiplex PCR; TCRdb keeps in-frame clones, though not all of them. The table lists 120,000 or so clones, about 80% of them singletons. The sample consisted of peripheral blood. These receptors originate from an elderly woman with active or convalescent COVID-19. Both conserved end residues are part of each CDR3. A D gene is named only where the DNA matches it firmly. The size entry is marked missing in some rows and otherwise reads once, few, many or a size class.

.	.	TRBJ1-1	TRBV5-4	CASSPGGWGEAFF	TGTGCCAGCAGCCCGGGGGGATGGGGTGAAGCTTTCTTT
.	.	TRBJ2-7	TRBV24-1	CATSRGQGTYEQYF	TGTGCCACCAGTCGGGGACAAGGTACCTACGAGCAGTACTTC
TRBD1	.	TRBJ1-2	TRBV12-3/TRBV12-4	CASSGTGGYGYTF	TGTGCCAGCAGTGGAACAGGGGGCTATGGCTACACCTTC
.	.	TRBJ1-1	TRBV6-5	CASRGQVTNTEAFF	TGTGCCAGCAGGGGGCAGGTCACCAACACTGAAGCTTTCTTT
TRBD2	few	TRBJ2-2	TRBV5-4	CASSLAASGRDTGELFF	TGTGCCAGCAGCTTGGCGGCCAGCGGGAGAGACACCGGGGAGCTGTTTTTT
.	.	TRBJ2-5	TRBV5-4	CASSPGSEETQYF	TGTGCCAGCAGCCCAGGGTCTGAAGAGACCCAGTACTTC
.	.	TRBJ2-2	TRBV11-2	CASSLVPGENTGELFF	TGTGCCAGCAGCTTAGTTCCGGGAGAAAACACCGGGGAGCTGTTTTTT
.	.	TRBJ1-2	TRBV7-6	CASSPRPQGKPYGYTF	TGTGCCAGCAGCCCCAGGCCCCAGGGAAAACCTTATGGCTACACCTTC
TRBD2	.	TRBJ2-1	TRBV29-1	CSVEDITSGRAGFVNEQFF	TGCAGCGTTGAAGACATTACTAGCGGGAGGGCCGGTTTTGTCAATGAGCAGTTCTTC
TRBD2	.	TRBJ2-5	TRBV2	CASSDRTSQETQYF	TGTGCCAGCAGTGATAGGACTAGCCAAGAGACCCAGTACTTC
.	few	TRBJ2-1	TRBV30	CAWRPGYYNEQFF	TGTGCCTGGAGGCCGGGATACTACAATGAGCAGTTCTTC
TRBD2	once	TRBJ2-3	TRBV7-9	CASSSKLAGDGADTQYF	TGTGCCAGCAGCTCCAAGCTAGCGGGAGACGGGGCAGATACGCAGTATTTT
TRBD2	.	TRBJ2-1	TRBV5-1	CASSPGTSGGNEQFF	TGCGCCAGCAGCCCTGGGACTAGCGGGGGAAATGAGCAGTTCTTC
.	.	TRBJ2-2	TRBV5-1	CASRSGISDTGELFF	TGCGCCAGCCGTTCGGGGATTTCGGACACCGGGGAGCTGTTTTTT
TRBD1	once	TRBJ2-7	TRBV7-3	CASSPPDRVYEQYF	TGTGCCAGCAGCCCCCCCGACAGGGTCTACGAGCAGTACTTC
.	.	TRBJ1-2	TRBV19	CASSIGYRGEDPNYGYTF	TGTGCCAGTAGTATTGGTTATCGTGGGGAGGACCCTAACTATGGCTACACCTTC